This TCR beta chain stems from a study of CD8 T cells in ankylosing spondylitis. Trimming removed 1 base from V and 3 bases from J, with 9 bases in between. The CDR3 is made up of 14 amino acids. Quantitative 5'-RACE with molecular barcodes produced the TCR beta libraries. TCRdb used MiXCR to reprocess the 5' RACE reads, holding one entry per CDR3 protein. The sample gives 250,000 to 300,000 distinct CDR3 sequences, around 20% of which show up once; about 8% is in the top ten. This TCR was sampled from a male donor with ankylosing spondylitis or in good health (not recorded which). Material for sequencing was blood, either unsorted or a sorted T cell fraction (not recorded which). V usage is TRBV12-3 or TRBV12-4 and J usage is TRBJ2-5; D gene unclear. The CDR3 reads CASSLETVKETQYF. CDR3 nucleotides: TGTGCCAGCAGTTTAGAAACCGTGAAAGAGACCCAGTACTTC.